The clone carrying this TCR beta chain has only a few counts. Its antigen is unknown. At sampling all donors were nominally healthy, likely with unrecorded immune exposures. This entry belongs to a study of cytomegalovirus exposure and HLA in healthy donors. The PCR employed 60 Vbeta primers together with 13 Jbeta primers. Using immunoSEQ multiplex PCR, the repertoire was profiled, and TCRdb retains in-frame clones only, with some absent. The table shows fewer than 150,000 clones, with more than 60% occurring only once. Broader study findings: The study dropped some indistinguishable V segments, TRBV6-2 and TRBV6-3 among them. Around 160 TCR beta chains were listed as cytomegalovirus-associated. Later on, an analysis tied 15,000 to 20,000 TCR beta sequences to HLA alleles at 0.05 false discovery rate.

Germline-derived CDR1 and CDR2 are LNHDA and SQIVND (reference sequence). The V segment lost 5 bases and the J segment 4 bases; nucleotides outside the gene matches: 6. The CDR3 loop spans 14 amino acids. Sequencing input: PBMCs. The receptor was derived from a woman aged 35 to 49 in good health and CMV-seropositive. The V gene is TRBV19, the J gene TRBJ1-2; 8 bases agree with TRBD1. CDR3 bases: TGTGCCAGTAGTCCGGGACAGGCCCCCTATGGCTACACCTTC. This sequence encodes CASSPGQAPYGYTF.